The clone carrying this TCR beta chain was counted a single time. The antigen is undetermined. These data belong to a study of blood T cells in healthy people across ages. Study outcomes and limitations: Estimated diversity that came from one million T cells was considered an underestimate.

It was with a sample-barcoded 5' primer and a J-beta primer mix that a second PCR of roughly 7 to 12 cycles was run. Every sample gave at least 2.5 million paired-end reads containing CDR3. From the 5' RACE reads, TCRdb called clonotypes with MiXCR, one entry per CDR3 protein. The table shows some 560,000 distinct CDR3 sequences, with around a quarter occurring only once. CDR3 length equals 12 residues. The J segment lost 10 bases and the V segment lost 0 bases, leaving 0 bases of the junction unmatched. Germline values: CDR1 SGHRS, CDR2 YFSETQ. There were at least 5.5 micrograms of total RNA extracted from every sample. These data also featured in a second study, about T cells of mothers and their children. Per that paper: The whole RNA yield was converted to cDNA, around 1.5 ug per 15 ul.

Sequencing was carried out using blood. This clonotype originated in a boy aged 2 to 10 in good health. The chain couples TRBV5-1 to TRBJ2-1; 8 bases are a match to TRBD2. The CDR3 nucleotides read TGCGCCAGCAGCTTGGCTAGCGGGGAGCAGTTCTTC. Amino acids: CASSLASGEQFF.